The next 8 T cell receptor beta chains were all read from a single sample in a study of blood T cell repertoires in COVID-19. The data were produced by immunoSEQ multiplex PCR, yet TCRdb's version contains in-frame clones alone and is incomplete. Of around 270,000 clones listed, around 80% were seen once; the top ten hold roughly 4%. Sequencing was carried out using peripheral blood. All receptors come from a man aged 55 to 70 with acute or convalescent COVID-19.

CDR3 nucleotides: TGTGCCAGCGGTCGTTGGGGGGAGAACACCGGGGAGCTGTTTTTT. Its translation: CASGRWGENTGELFF. This chain uses TRBV6-5 with TRBJ2-2; D is possibly TRBD2 (6 bases). V was clipped by 8 bases and J by 1 base, with 14 bases between them. The length of the CDR3 is 15 residues. Germline V gives CDR1 MNHEY, CDR2 SVGAGI.

The chain has TRBV29-1 and TRBJ1-5; unclear D gene. The V gene lost 5 bases and the J gene lost 0 bases, with 20 bases spanning the gap. The CDR3 extends over 17 amino acids. The germline CDR1 and CDR2 sequences are SQVTM and ANQGSEA. The CDR3 sequence is CSVRLSSPGNSNQPQHF. CDR3 coding DNA: TGCAGCGTTCGCCTTTCCTCACCAGGTAATAGCAATCAGCCCCAGCATTTT.

The genes are TRBV15 and TRBJ1-2, with 10 positions matching TRBD1. The V and J ends lost 0 bases and 7 bases, in that order; junction bases with no gene match: 8. The CDR3 loop spans 16 amino acids. The V gene's germline CDR1 is LNHNV and CDR2 YYDKDF (reference sequence). This chain's CDR3 is CATSRDTDRGVIGYTF. The DNA of the CDR3 is TGTGCCACCAGCAGAGATACGGACAGGGGGGTAATTGGCTACACCTTC.

As concerns this clone: An end of the junction does not agree with germline; a read error may underlie this. This chain links TRBV7-7 with TRBJ2-1; 7 nucleotides align to TRBD2. Germline CDR1 is SSHAT and CDR2 is FNYEAQ (reference sequence). CDR3 length equals 16 residues. CDR3 bases: TGTGCTAGCAGCTATCTGAGCGGGGCCCAATTCAATGAGCAGTTCTTC. It translates to CASSYLSGAQFNEQFF.

The chain recombines TRBV7-2 with TRBJ2-5; 10 nucleotides agree with TRBD2. Germline loops: CDR1 SGHTA, CDR2 FQGNSA. With V trimmed by 3 bases and J by 5 bases, 9 bases remained unmatched. This CDR3 has 16 residues. The CDR3 DNA reads TGTGCCAGCAGCTTCATTAGCGGGAGGCGAGGGGAGACCCAGTACTTC. Protein product: CASSFISGRRGETQYF.

This rearrangement joins TRBV6-2 or TRBV6-3 to TRBJ2-7, with D possibly being TRBD2 (5 bases). Germline V CDR1 and CDR2: MNHEY, SVGEGT. The CDR3 extends over 11 amino acids. Trimming took 6 bases from V and 3 from J, leaving 6 bases between them. For the CDR3, the DNA is TGTGCCAGCAGCACTAGCTACGAGCAGTACTTC. Translated: CASSTSYEQYF.

This chain connects TRBV18 to TRBJ1-1; no reliable D call. Trimming stripped 6 bases from V and 1 base from J, with 12 bases between. This CDR3 has 14 residues. Looked up from germline, CDR1 is KGHSH and CDR2 is LQKENI. The CDR3 region is CASSPGRRNTEAFF. In DNA, the CDR3 is TGTGCCAGCTCCCCTGGGAGGAGGAACACTGAAGCTTTCTTT. The full variable domain, completed using reference TRBV18 and TRBJ1-1, is NAGVMQNPRHLVRRRGQEARLRCSPMKGHSHVYWYRQLPEEGLKFMVYLQKENIIDESGMPKERFSAEFPKEGPSILRIQQVVRGDSAAYFCASSPGRRNTEAFFGQGTRLTVV.

The CDR3 DNA sequence: TGTGCCAGCAGCCGAGACAGGGGGGACTACGAGCAGTACTTC. Its protein product is CASSRDRGDYEQYF. The rearrangement uses TRBV6-5 and TRBJ2-7; 9 bases line up with TRBD1. Trimming cost V 6 bases and J 3 bases; bases outside gene matches: 6. There are 14 residues in the CDR3. From germline, CDR1 is MNHEY and CDR2 SVGAGI.